The 2 T cell receptor beta chains below were found in one sample sequenced in a study of T cell changes during pregnancy in multiple sclerosis. TCRdb's copy holds only in-frame clones and misses some; the assay was immunoSEQ multiplex PCR. This table holds roughly 40,000 clones, over 75% found once. Sequenced here: CD4+ T cells from peripheral blood mononuclear cells, sampled before pregnancy. The receptors come from a female donor with multiple sclerosis, enrolled in a pregnancy study.

V is TRBV5-8 and J is TRBJ1-5, with 7 bases lining up with TRBD1. CDR1 and CDR2 from the germline V gene are SGHTS and YDEGEE. The CDR3 has 15 amino acids. J lost 0 bases, V lost 4 bases, and 4 bases had no gene match. CDR3 sequence reads: CASSKGQYSNQPQHF. The CDR3 DNA follows: TGTGCCAGCAGCAAGGGACAGTATAGCAATCAGCCCCAGCATTTT.

The chain employs TRBV4-3 and TRBJ1-4, with TRBD1 as a possible D gene (5 bases). The V gene's germline CDR1 is LGHNA and CDR2 YSLEER. Trimming pared 5 bases from V and 8 bases from J, leaving 12 bases between. The CDR3 is made up of 13 amino acids. The CDR3 reads CASSALQEEKLFF. CDR3 bases: TGCGCCAGCAGCGCATTACAGGAGGAAAAACTGTTTTTT.